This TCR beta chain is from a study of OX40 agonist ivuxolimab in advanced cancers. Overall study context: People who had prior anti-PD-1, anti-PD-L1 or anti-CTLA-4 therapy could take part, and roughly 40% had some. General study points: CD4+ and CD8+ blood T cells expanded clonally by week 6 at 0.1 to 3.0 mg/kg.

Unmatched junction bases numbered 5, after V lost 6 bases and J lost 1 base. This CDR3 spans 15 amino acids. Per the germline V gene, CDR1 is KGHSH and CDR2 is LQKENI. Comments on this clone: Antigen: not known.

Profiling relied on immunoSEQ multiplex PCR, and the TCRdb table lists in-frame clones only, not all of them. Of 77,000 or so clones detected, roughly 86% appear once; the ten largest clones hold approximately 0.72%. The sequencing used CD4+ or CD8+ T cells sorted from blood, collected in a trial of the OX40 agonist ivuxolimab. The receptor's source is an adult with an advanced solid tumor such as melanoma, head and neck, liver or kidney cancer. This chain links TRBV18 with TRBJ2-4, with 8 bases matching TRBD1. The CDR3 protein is CASSPDRVAKNIQYF. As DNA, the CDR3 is TGTGCCAGCTCTCCGGACAGGGTGGCCAAAAACATTCAGTACTTC.